Listed below are T cell receptor beta chains from one sample, sequenced in a study of blood T cell repertoires in COVID-19. The method was immunoSEQ multiplex PCR; TCRdb's version includes in-frame clones alone and lacks a portion of them. The sample records some 320,000 clones, 70% to 90% being singletons. The sample comprised peripheral blood. The origin of the receptors is a woman in her forties or fifties who had recovered from COVID-19. The CDR3 runs from the conserved cysteine through the conserved F or W. Fields, in order: J gene, D gene, V gene, clone size, CDR3 length, CDR3 protein, CDR3 DNA. A D gene is named only where the DNA matches it firmly. A row's size may be missing; if present it is once, few, many or a size class.

j_gene: TRBJ1-2
d_gene: .
v_gene: TRBV4-3
abundance: .
len: 15
CDR3aa: CASSQVGAENYGYTF
CDR3nt: TGCGCCAGCAGCCAAGTAGGGGCGGAAAACTATGGCTACACCTTC

j_gene: TRBJ2-3
d_gene: TRBD2
v_gene: TRBV15
abundance: few
len: 20
CDR3aa: CATSSSLLGLAQRNTDTQYF
CDR3nt: TGTGCCACCAGCAGCTCGCTACTAGGACTAGCGCAACGAAACACAGATACGCAGTATTTT

j_gene: TRBJ1-2
d_gene: TRBD1
v_gene: TRBV28
abundance: .
len: 14
CDR3aa: CASSQGQGSYGYTF
CDR3nt: TGTGCCAGCAGTCAGGGACAGGGGTCCTATGGCTACACCTTC

j_gene: TRBJ1-2
d_gene: .
v_gene: TRBV5-6
abundance: .
len: 14
CDR3aa: CASSLRSTTRGYTF
CDR3nt: TGTGCCAGCAGCTTACGGAGTACAACGCGGGGCTACACCTTC

j_gene: TRBJ2-3
d_gene: .
v_gene: TRBV14
abundance: .
len: 16
CDR3aa: CASSRGSREWSDTQYF
CDR3nt: TGTGCCAGCAGCCGGGGGTCGCGGGAATGGTCGGATACGCAGTATTTT

j_gene: TRBJ2-1
d_gene: TRBD2
v_gene: TRBV3-1/TRBV3-2
abundance: few
len: 13
CDR3aa: CASSRGRDAEQFF
CDR3nt: TGTGCCAGCAGCCGCGGGAGGGATGCTGAGCAGTTCTTC

j_gene: TRBJ1-1
d_gene: .
v_gene: TRBV19
abundance: .
len: 14
CDR3aa: CASGDLQGNTEAFF
CDR3nt: TGTGCCAGTGGTGATCTACAGGGGAACACTGAAGCTTTCTTT

j_gene: TRBJ2-1
d_gene: .
v_gene: TRBV27
abundance: .
len: 15
CDR3aa: CASKDSQFSYNEQFF
CDR3nt: TGTGCCAGCAAAGACAGTCAATTCTCCTACAATGAGCAGTTCTTC

j_gene: TRBJ2-1
d_gene: .
v_gene: TRBV13
abundance: .
len: 14
CDR3aa: CASSRQVTLDEQFF
CDR3nt: TGTGCCAGCAGCCGACAGGTAACTTTAGATGAGCAGTTCTTC

j_gene: TRBJ2-7
d_gene: .
v_gene: TRBV5-1
abundance: .
len: 13
CDR3aa: CASSFAGSYEQYF
CDR3nt: TGCGCCAGCAGCTTCGCGGGGAGCTACGAGCAGTACTTC

j_gene: TRBJ2-2
d_gene: .
v_gene: TRBV28
abundance: .
len: 14
CDR3aa: CASSQPTGTGELFF
CDR3nt: TGTGCCAGCAGTCAACCAACAGGCACCGGGGAGCTGTTTTTT

j_gene: TRBJ2-7
d_gene: .
v_gene: TRBV21-1
abundance: .
len: 15
CDR3aa: CASSNPKRRQGEQYF
CDR3nt: TGTGCCAGCAGCAACCCGAAAAGACGACAGGGCGAGCAGTACTTC

j_gene: TRBJ1-6
d_gene: TRBD1
v_gene: TRBV7-9
abundance: .
len: 17
CDR3aa: CASSLGAGTGSTTPLHF
CDR3nt: TGTGCCAGCAGCTTAGGTGCCGGGACAGGGAGTACGACACCCCTCCACTTT

j_gene: TRBJ1-5
d_gene: .
v_gene: TRBV28
abundance: .
len: 15
CDR3aa: CASSPRQGYNQPQHF
CDR3nt: TGTGCCAGCAGCCCGCGGCAGGGATACAATCAGCCCCAGCATTTT

j_gene: TRBJ1-2
d_gene: .
v_gene: TRBV28
abundance: .
len: 12
CDR3aa: CASSSLNYGYTF
CDR3nt: TGTGCCAGCAGTTCACTAAACTATGGCTACACCTTC

j_gene: TRBJ1-4
d_gene: .
v_gene: TRBV27
abundance: .
len: 21
CDR3aa: CASSLAQVRGRVPAVNEKLFF
CDR3nt: TGTGCCAGCAGCCTAGCCCAAGTTAGAGGAAGGGTGCCCGCAGTTAATGAAAAACTGTTTTTT

j_gene: TRBJ1-2
d_gene: .
v_gene: TRBV28
abundance: .
len: 12
CDR3aa: CASSLGQGRYTF
CDR3nt: TGTGCCAGCAGTTTAGGTCAGGGCCGCTACACCTTC

j_gene: TRBJ2-3
d_gene: TRBD2
v_gene: TRBV4-2
abundance: once
len: 15
CDR3aa: CASSQGLAGSDTQYF
CDR3nt: TGTGCCAGCAGCCAAGGACTAGCGGGCTCAGATACGCAGTATTTT